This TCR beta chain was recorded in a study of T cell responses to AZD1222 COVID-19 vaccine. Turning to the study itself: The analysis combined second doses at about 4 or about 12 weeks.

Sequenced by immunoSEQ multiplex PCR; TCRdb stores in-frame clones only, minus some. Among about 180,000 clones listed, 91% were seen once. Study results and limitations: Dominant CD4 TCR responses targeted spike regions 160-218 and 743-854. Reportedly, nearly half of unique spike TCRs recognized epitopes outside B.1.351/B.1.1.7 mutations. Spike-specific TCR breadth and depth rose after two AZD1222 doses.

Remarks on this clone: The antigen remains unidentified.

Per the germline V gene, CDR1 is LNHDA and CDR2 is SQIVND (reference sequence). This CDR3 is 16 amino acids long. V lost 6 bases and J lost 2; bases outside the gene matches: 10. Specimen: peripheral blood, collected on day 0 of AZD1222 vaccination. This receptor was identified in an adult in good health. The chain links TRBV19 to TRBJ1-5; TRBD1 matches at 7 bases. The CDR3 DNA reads TGTGCCAGTAGAAACCAACAGGGGTTCGGCAATCAGCCCCAGCATTTT. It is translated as CASRNQQGFGNQPQHF.